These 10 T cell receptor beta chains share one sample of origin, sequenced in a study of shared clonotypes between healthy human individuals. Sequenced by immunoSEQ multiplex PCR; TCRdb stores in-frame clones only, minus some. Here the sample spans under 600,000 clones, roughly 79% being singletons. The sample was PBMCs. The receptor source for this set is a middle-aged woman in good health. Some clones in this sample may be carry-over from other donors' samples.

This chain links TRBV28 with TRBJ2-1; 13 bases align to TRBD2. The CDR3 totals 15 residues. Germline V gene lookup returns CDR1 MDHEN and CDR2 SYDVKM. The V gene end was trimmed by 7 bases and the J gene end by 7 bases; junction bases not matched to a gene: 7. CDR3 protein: CASTRLAGGLNEQFF. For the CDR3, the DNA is TGTGCCAGCACCAGACTAGCGGGAGGTCTTAATGAGCAGTTCTTC.

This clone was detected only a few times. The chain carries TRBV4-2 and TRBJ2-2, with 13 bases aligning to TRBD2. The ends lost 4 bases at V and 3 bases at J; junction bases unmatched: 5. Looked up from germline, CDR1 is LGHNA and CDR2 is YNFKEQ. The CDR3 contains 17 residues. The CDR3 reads CASSPGTSGKYTGELFF. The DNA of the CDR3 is TGTGCCAGCAGCCCCGGGACTAGCGGGAAGTACACCGGGGAGCTGTTTTTT.

CDR3 loop: CASSVKDVPTFNYGYTF. As DNA, the CDR3 is TGTGCCAGTAGTGTGAAGGACGTTCCCACCTTCAACTATGGCTACACCTTC. The chain recombines TRBV19 with TRBJ1-2; D remains ambiguous. CDR1 is LNHDA and CDR2 is SQIVND in the germline V gene (reference sequence). This CDR3 comprises 17 residues. Between the trimmed V and J ends, which lost 5 bases and 2 bases, there was a span of 21 bases.

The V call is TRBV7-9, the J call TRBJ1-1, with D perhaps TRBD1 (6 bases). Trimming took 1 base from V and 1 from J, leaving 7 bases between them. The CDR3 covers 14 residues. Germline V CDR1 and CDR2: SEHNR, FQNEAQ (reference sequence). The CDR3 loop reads CASSLGGQNTEAFF. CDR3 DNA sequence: TGTGCCAGCAGCTTAGGGGGACAGAACACTGAAGCTTTCTTT.

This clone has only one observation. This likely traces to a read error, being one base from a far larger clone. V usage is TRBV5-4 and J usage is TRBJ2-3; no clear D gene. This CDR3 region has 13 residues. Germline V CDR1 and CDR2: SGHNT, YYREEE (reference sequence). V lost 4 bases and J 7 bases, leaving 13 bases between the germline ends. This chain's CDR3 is CASSSYQFNTQYF. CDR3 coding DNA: TGTGCCAGCAGCAGCTACCAGTTCAATACGCAGTATTTT. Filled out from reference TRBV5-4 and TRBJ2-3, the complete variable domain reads ETGVTQSPTHLIKTRGQQVTLRCSSQSGHNTVSWYQQALGQGPQFIFQYYREEENGRGNFPPRFSGLQFPNYSSELNVNALELDDSALYLCASSSYQFNTQYFGPGTRLTVL.

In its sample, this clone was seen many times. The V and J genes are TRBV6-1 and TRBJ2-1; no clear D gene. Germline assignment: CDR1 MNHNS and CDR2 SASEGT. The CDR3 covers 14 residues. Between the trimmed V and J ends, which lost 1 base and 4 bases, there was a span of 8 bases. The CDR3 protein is CASSEEQSYNEQFF. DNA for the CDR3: TGTGCCAGCAGTGAAGAACAGAGTTACAATGAGCAGTTCTTC.

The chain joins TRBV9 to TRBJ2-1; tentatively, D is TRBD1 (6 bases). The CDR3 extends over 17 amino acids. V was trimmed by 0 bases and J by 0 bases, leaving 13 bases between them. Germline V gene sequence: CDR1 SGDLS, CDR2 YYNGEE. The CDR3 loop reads CASSVGGPRSSYNEQFF. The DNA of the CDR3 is TGTGCCAGCAGCGTAGGGGGGCCCCGAAGCTCCTACAATGAGCAGTTCTTC.

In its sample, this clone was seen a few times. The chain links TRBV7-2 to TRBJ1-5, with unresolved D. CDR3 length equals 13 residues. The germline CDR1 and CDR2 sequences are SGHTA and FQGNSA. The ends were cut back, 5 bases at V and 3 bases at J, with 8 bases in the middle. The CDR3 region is CASSPNTNQPQHF. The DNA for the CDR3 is TGTGCCAGCAGCCCTAATACCAATCAGCCCCAGCATTTT.

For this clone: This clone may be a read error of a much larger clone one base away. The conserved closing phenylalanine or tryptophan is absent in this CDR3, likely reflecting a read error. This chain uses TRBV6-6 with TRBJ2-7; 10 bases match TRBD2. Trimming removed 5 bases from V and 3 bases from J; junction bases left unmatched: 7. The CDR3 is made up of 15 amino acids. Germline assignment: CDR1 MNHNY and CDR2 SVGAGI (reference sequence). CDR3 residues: CASSDRLAGLYEQYS. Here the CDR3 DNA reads TGTGCCAGCAGTGATAGACTAGCGGGTCTCTACGAGCAGTACTCC.

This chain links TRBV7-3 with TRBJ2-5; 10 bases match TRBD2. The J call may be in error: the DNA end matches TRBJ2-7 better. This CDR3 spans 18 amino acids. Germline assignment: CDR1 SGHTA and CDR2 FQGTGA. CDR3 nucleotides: TGTGCCAGCAGCTTAAATTTAGGTGGTCTAGCGGGAGAATACGAGCAGTACTTC. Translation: CASSLNLGGLAGEYEQYF.